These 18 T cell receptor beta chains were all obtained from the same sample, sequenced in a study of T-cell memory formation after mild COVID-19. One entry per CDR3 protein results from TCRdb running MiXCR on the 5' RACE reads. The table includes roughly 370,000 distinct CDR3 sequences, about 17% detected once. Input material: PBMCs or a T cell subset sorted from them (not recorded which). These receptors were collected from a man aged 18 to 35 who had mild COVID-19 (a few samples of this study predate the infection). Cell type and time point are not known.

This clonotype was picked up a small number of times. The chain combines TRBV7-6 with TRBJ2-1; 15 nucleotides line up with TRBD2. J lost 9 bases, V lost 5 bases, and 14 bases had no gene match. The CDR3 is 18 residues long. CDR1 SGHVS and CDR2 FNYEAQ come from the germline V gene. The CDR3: CASSKPGLAGGLRGEQFF. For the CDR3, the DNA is TGTGCCAGCAGCAAACCGGGACTAGCGGGGGGACTTCGGGGTGAGCAGTTCTTC.

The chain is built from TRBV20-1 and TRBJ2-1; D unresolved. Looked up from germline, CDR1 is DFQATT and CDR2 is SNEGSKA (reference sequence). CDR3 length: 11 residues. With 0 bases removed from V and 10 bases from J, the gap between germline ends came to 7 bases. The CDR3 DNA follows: TGCAGTGCTAGAGAGGATGGGGAGCAGTTCTTC. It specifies CSAREDGEQFF.

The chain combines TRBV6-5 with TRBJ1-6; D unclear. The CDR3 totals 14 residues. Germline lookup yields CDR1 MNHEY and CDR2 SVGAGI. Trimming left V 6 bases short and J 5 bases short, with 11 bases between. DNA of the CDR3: TGTGCCAGCAGCCCCCCGGTCCATAATTCACCCCTCCACTTT. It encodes CASSPPVHNSPLHF.

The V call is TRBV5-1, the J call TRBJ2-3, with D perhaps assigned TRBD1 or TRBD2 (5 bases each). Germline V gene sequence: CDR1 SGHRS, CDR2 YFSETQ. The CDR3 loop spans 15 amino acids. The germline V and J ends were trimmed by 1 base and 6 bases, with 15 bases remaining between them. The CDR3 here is CASSLQGRELDTQYF. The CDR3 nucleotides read TGCGCCAGCAGCTTGCAAGGCAGGGAGCTGGATACGCAGTATTTT.

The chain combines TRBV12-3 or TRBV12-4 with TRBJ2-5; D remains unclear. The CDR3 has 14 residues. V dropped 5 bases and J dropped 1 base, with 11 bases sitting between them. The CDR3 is CASSNQVTQETQYF. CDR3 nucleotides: TGTGCCAGCAGTAACCAGGTCACCCAAGAGACCCAGTACTTC.

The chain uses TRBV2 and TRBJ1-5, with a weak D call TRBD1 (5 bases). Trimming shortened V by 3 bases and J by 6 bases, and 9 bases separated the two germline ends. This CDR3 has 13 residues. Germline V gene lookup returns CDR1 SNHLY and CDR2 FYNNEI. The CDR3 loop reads CASSDQGVQPQHF. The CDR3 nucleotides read TGTGCCAGCAGTGATCAGGGAGTTCAGCCCCAGCATTTT.

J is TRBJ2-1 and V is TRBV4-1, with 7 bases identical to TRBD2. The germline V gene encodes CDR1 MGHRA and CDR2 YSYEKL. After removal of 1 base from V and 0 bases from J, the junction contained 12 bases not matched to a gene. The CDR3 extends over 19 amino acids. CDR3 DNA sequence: TGCGCCAGCAGCCAAGGAGGGCTGGCGGGGGTTAGCTCCTACAATGAGCAGTTCTTC. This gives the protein CASSQGGLAGVSSYNEQFF.

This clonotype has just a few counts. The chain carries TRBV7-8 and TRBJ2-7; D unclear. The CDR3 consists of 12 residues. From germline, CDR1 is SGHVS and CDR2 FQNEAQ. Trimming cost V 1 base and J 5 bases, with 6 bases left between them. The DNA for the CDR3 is TGTGCCAGCAGCTTAGGGGCAAACGAGCAGTACTTC. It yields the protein CASSLGANEQYF.

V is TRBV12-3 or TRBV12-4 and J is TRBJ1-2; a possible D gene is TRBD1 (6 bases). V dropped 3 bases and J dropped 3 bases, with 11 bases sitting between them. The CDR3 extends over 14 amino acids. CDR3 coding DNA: TGTGCCAGCAGTTTCGGTGACAGGCACTATGGCTACACCTTC. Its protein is CASSFGDRHYGYTF.

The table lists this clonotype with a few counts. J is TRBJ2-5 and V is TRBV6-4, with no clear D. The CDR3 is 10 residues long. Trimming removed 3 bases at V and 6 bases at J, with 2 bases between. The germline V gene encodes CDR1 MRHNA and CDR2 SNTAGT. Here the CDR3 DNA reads TGTGCCAGCAGTGAGAAGACCCAGTACTTC. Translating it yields CASSEKTQYF.

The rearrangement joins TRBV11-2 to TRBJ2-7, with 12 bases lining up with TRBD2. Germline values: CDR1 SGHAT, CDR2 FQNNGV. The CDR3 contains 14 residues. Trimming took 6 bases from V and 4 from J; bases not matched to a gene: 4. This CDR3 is CASRGLAGRYEQYF. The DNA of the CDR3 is TGTGCCAGCAGAGGACTAGCGGGGAGATACGAGCAGTACTTC.

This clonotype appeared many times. CDR3 sequence reads: CASSFGGAYNEQFF. The DNA for the CDR3 is TGTGCCAGCAGCTTCGGCGGGGCATACAATGAGCAGTTCTTC. The chain combines TRBV7-2 with TRBJ2-1, with a tentative D call TRBD2 (6 bases). Germline lookup yields CDR1 SGHTA and CDR2 FQGNSA. The CDR3 length is 14 residues. V lost 3 bases to trimming and J lost 4 bases, with 10 bases between them.

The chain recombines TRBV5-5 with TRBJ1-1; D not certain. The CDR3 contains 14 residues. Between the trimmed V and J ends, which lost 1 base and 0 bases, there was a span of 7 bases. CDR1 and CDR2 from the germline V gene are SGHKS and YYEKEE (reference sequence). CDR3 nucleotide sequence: TGTGCCAGCAGCTTGATGTTCATGAACACTGAAGCTTTCTTT. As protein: CASSLMFMNTEAFF.

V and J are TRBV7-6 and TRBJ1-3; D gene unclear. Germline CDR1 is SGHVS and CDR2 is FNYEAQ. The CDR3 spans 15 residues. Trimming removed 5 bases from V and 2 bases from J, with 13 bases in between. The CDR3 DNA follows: TGTGCCAGCAGCCCCAGTGCCAAGACTGGAAACACCATATATTTT. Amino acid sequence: CASSPSAKTGNTIYF.

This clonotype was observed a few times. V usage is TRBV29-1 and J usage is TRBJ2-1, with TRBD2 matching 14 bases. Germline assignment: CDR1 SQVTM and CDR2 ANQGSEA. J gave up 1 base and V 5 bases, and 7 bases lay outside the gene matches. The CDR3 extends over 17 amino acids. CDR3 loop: CSVTGLAGGPSYNEQFF. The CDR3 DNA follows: TGCAGCGTTACAGGACTAGCGGGGGGCCCATCCTACAATGAGCAGTTCTTC.

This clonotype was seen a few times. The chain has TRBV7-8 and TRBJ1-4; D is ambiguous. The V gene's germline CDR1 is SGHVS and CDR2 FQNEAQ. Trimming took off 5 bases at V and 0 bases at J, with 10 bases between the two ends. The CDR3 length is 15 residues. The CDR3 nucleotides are TGTGCCAGCAGCCTAAGACGGTCAACTAATGAAAAACTGTTTTTT. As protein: CASSLRRSTNEKLFF.

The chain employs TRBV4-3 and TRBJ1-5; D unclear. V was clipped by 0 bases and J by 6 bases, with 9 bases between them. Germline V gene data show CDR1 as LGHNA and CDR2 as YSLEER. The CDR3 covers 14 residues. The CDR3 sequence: CASSQDSGVQPQHF. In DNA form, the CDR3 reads TGCGCCAGCAGCCAAGATTCAGGTGTTCAGCCCCAGCATTTT.

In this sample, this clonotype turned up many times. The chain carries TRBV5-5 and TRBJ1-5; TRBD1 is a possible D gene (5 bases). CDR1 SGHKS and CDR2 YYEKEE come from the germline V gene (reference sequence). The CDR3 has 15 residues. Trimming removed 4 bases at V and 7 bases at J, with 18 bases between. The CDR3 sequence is CASSHRGDWRQPQHF. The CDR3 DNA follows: TGTGCCAGCAGCCACCGGGGGGATTGGAGACAGCCCCAGCATTTT.